What follows are 7 T cell receptor beta chains derived from one specimen sequenced in a study of naive and memory T cell subsets. Whole-study findings and limits: Possibly reflecting memory cells re-expressing CD45RA, a few larger clonotypes occurred in naive repertoires, especially CD8.

What these receptors recognize is not known. The beta constant-region primer was an equimolar mix of two oligonucleotides covering TRBC1 and TRBC2. The ligated cDNA underwent four PCR rounds using SP2 and nested alpha and beta constant-region primers. Each CDR3 protein is one row after TCRdb ran MiXCR on the UMI-ligation and nested PCR reads. The repertoire includes around 83,000 distinct CDR3 sequences, approximately 10% of them detected once, and 0.13% sits in the top ten. Sequencing was done on a sample of naive CD4+ T cells from blood. The origin of the receptors is a human donor in good health.

There are many counts of this clonotype. This chain uses TRBV20-1 with TRBJ2-3; 8 nucleotides match TRBD2. CDR3 length: 13 residues. The germline V gene has CDR1 DFQATT and CDR2 SNEGSKA (reference sequence). The V gene end was trimmed by 6 bases and the J gene end by 8 bases; junction bases not matched to a gene: 10. CDR3 sequence (DNA): TGCAGTGCGGGTCCCGGGACTAGGGCTACGCAGTATTTT. Its protein is CSAGPGTRATQYF.

This sequence joins TRBV7-2 and TRBJ1-2; D unclear. Per germline, CDR1 SGHTA and CDR2 FQGNSA. V lost 1 base to trimming and J lost 7 bases, with 13 bases between them. The CDR3 runs to 14 residues. Here the CDR3 reads CASSLGSGKGGYTF. CDR3 DNA sequence: TGTGCCAGCAGCTTAGGATCGGGTAAAGGTGGCTACACCTTC.

The rearrangement joins TRBV6-6 to TRBJ1-4, with D tentatively TRBD1 (5 bases). Deletions cut 1 base from V and 2 bases from J, with 8 bases between. The V gene's germline CDR1 is MNHNY and CDR2 SVGAGI (reference sequence). The CDR3 is 15 residues long. CDR3 protein: CASSYYSGTNEKLFF. In DNA, the CDR3 is TGTGCCAGCAGTTACTATTCAGGGACTAATGAAAAACTGTTTTTT.

This clonotype was seen a handful of times. The V gene is TRBV15, the J gene TRBJ2-3; no firm D call. Trimming cost V 2 bases and J 0 bases, with 6 bases left between them. Germline-derived CDR1 and CDR2 are LNHNV and YYDKDF (reference sequence). CDR3 length: 14 residues. The chain's CDR3 is CATSRKLSTDTQYF. CDR3 coding DNA: TGTGCCACCAGCAGAAAACTGAGCACAGATACGCAGTATTTT.

The chain links TRBV5-8 to TRBJ1-1; 7 bases map to TRBD1. V trimming: 4 bases; J trimming: 5 bases; junction bases outside the gene matches: 17. This CDR3 has 17 residues. In germline, CDR1 is SGHTS, CDR2 YDEGEE. The CDR3 DNA is TGTGCCAGCAGCCCCCTCATGGACAGGAGGGGTAGGACTGAAGCTTTCTTT. It yields the protein CASSPLMDRRGRTEAFF.

This clonotype was seen a handful of times. The chain joins TRBV9 to TRBJ2-2; the D gene is possibly TRBD1 (5 bases). V was shortened by 0 bases and J by 5 bases, with 11 bases between the two germline ends. CDR1 SGDLS and CDR2 YYNGEE come from the germline V gene. This CDR3 comprises 15 residues. The CDR3 here is CASSVVQERTGELFF. The CDR3 DNA reads as TGTGCCAGCAGCGTAGTACAGGAGAGAACCGGGGAGCTGTTTTTT.

This clonotype was seen ten or more times. CDR3 sequence: CASSLTSGVYEQYF. The CDR3 DNA follows: TGTGCCAGCAGTTTGACTAGCGGGGTTTACGAGCAGTACTTC. The chain has TRBV12-3 or TRBV12-4 and TRBJ2-7, with 11 bases that match TRBD2. Trimming took 3 bases from V and 4 from J; bases not matched to a gene: 2. This CDR3 contains 14 residues.